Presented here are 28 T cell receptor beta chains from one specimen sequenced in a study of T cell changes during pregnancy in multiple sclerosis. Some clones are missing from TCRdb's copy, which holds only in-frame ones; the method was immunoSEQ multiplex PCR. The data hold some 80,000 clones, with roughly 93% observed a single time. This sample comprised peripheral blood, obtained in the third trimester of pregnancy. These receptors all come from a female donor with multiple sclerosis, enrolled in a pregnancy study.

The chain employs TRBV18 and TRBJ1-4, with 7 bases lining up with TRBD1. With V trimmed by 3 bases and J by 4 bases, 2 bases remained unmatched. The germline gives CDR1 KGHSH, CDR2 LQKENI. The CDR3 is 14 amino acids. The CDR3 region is CASSPTGVNEKLFF. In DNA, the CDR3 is TGTGCCAGCTCACCTACAGGGGTTAATGAAAAACTGTTTTTT.

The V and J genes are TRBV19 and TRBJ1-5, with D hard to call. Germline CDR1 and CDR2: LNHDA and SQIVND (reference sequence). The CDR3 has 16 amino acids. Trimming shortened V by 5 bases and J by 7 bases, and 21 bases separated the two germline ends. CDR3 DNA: TGTGCCAGTAGTTACCGCGGGGTGGGGAGTTGGCAGCCCCAGCATTTT. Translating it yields CASSYRGVGSWQPQHF. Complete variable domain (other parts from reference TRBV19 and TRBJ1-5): DGGITQSPKYLFRKEGQNVTLSCEQNLNHDAMYWYRQDPGQGLRLIYYSQIVNDFQKGDIAEGYSVSREKKESFPLTVTSAQKNPTAFYLCASSYRGVGSWQPQHFGDGTRLSIL.

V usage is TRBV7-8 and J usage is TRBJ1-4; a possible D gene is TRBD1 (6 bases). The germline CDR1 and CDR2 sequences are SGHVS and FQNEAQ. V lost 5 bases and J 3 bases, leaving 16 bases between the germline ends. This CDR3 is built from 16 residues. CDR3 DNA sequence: TGTGCCAGCAGCAACCTGAGGACAGATCCTAATGAAAAACTGTTTTTT. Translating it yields CASSNLRTDPNEKLFF.

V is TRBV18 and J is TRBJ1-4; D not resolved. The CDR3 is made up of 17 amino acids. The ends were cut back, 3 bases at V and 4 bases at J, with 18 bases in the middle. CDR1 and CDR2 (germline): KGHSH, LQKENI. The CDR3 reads CASSPTASGRLNEKLFF. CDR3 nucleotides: TGTGCCAGCTCACCCACTGCTTCTGGCAGGCTTAATGAAAAACTGTTTTTT.

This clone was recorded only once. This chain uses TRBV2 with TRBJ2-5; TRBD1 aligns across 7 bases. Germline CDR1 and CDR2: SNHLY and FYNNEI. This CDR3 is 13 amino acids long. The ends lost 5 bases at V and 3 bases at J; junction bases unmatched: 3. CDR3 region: CASSITGEETQYF. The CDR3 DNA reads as TGTGCCAGCAGTATTACAGGGGAAGAGACCCAGTACTTC.

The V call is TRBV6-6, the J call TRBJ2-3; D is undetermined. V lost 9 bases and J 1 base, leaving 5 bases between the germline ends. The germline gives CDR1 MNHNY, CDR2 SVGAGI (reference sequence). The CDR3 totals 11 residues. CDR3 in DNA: TGTGCCAGTACGGGCACAGATACGCAGTATTTT. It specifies CASTGTDTQYF.

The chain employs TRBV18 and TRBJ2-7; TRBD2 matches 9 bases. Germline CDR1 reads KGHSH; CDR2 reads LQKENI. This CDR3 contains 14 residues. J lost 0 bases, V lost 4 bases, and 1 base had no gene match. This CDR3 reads CASSLAGDSYEQYF. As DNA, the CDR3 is TGTGCCAGCTCACTAGCGGGGGACTCCTACGAGCAGTACTTC.

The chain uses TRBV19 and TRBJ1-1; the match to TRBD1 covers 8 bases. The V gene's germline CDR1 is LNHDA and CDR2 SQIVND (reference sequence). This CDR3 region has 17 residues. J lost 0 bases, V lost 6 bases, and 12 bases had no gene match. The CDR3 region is CASRPDREGGMNTEAFF. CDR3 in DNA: TGTGCCAGTAGACCGGACAGGGAAGGGGGCATGAACACTGAAGCTTTCTTT.

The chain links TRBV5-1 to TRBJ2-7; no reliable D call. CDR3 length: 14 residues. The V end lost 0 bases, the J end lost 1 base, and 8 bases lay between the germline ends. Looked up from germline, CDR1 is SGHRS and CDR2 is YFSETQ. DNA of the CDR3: TGCGCCAGCAGCTTGGATGCGGCGTCCTACGAGCAGTACTTC. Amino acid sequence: CASSLDAASYEQYF.

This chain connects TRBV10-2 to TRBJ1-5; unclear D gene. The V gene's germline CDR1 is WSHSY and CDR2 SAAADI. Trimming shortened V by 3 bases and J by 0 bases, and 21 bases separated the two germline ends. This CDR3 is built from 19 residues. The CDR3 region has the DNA TGCGCCAGCAGTGACCCCTACCTTGCGACGGGATATAGCAATCAGCCCCAGCATTTT. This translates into CASSDPYLATGYSNQPQHF.

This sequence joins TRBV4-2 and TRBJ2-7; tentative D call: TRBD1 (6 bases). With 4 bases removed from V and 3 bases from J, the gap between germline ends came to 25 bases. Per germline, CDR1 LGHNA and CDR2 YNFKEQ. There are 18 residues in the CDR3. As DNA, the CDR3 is TGTGCCAGCAGCCTCGGACCGGGACACGCCGGGGAAATCTACGAGCAGTACTTC. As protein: CASSLGPGHAGEIYEQYF.

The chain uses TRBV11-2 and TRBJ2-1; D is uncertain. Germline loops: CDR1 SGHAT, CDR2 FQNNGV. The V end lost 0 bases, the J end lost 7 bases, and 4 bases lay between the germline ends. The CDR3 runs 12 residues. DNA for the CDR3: TGTGCCAGCAGCTTAGAGCGGAATGAGCAGTTCTTC. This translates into CASSLERNEQFF.

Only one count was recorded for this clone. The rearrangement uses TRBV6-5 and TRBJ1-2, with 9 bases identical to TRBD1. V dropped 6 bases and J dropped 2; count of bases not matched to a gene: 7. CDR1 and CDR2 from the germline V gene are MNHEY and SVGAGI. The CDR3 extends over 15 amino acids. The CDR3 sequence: CASREQGARNYGYTF. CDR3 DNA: TGTGCCAGCAGGGAACAGGGGGCTAGGAACTATGGCTACACCTTC.

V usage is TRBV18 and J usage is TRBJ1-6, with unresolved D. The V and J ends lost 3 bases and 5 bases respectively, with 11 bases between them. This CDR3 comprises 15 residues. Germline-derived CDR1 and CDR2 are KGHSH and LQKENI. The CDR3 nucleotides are TGTGCCAGCTCACCGGCGGGCGCAGATAATTCACCCCTCCACTTT. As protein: CASSPAGADNSPLHF.

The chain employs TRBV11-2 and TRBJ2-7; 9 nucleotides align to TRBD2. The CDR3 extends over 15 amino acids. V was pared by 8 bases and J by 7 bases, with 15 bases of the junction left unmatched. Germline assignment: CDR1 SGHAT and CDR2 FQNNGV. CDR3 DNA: TGTGCCAGCCACTCCCGCGAGCGGGGGGCACGAGAGCAGTACTTC. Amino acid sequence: CASHSRERGAREQYF.

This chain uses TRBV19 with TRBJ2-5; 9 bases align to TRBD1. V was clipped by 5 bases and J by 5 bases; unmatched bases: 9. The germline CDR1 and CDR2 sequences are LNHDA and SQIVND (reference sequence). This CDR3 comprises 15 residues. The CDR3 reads CASSSWDRASETQYF. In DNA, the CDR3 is TGTGCCAGTAGTTCCTGGGACAGGGCTTCGGAGACCCAGTACTTC.

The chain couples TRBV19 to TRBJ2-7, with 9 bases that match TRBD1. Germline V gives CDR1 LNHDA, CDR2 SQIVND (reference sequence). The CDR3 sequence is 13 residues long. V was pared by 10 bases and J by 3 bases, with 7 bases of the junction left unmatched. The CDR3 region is CATGTGSVYEQYF. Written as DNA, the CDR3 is TGTGCCACCGGGACAGGGTCGGTCTACGAGCAGTACTTC.

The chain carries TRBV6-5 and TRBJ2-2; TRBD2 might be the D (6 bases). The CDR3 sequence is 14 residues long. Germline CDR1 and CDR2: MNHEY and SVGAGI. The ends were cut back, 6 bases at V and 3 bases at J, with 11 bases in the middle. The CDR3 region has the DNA TGTGCCAGCAGGGGACTGTGGGACACCGGGGAGCTGTTTTTT. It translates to CASRGLWDTGELFF.

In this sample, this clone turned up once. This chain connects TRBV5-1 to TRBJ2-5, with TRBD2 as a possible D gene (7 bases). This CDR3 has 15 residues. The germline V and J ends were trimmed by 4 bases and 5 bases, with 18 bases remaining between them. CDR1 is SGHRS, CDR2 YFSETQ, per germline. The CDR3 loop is CASSTGRGAGETQYF. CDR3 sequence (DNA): TGCGCCAGCAGCACTGGACGGGGGGCGGGTGAGACCCAGTACTTC.

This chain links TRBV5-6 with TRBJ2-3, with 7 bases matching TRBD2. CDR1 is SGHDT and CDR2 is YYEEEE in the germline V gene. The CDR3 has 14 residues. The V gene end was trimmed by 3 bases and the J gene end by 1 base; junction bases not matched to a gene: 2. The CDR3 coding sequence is TGTGCCAGCAGCTGGGACTACGGCACAGATACGCAGTATTTT. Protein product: CASSWDYGTDTQYF.

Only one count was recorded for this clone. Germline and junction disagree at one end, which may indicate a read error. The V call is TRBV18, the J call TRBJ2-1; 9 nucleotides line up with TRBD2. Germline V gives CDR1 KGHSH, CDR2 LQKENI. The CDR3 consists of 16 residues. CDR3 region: CASTPPERGAHNEQFF. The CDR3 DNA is TGTGCCAGCACACCACCGGAGCGGGGGGCACACAATGAGCAGTTCTTC.

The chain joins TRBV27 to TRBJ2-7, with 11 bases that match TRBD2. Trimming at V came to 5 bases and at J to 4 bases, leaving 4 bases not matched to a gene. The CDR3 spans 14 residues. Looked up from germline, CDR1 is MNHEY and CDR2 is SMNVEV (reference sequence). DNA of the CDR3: TGTGCCAGCAGTACACTAGCGGGGGCTTACGAGCAGTACTTC. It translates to CASSTLAGAYEQYF.

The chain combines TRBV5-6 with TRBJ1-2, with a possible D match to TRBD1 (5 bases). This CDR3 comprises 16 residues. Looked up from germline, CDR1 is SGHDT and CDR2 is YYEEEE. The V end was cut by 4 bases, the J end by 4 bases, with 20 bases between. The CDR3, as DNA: TGTGCCAGCAGCCCCTTGGGCGGCGGGGGAAGCTATGGCTACACCTTC. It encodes CASSPLGGGGSYGYTF.

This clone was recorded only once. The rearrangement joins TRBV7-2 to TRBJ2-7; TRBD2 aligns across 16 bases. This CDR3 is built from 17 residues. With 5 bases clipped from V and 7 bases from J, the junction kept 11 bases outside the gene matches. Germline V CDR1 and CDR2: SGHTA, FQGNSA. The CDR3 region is CASSPMGLAGGLQEQYF. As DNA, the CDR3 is TGTGCCAGCAGCCCTATGGGACTAGCGGGGGGGCTGCAAGAGCAGTACTTC.

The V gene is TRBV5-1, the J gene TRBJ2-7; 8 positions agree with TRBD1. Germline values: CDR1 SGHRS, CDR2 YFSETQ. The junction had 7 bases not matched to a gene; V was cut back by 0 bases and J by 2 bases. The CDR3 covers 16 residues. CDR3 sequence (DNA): TGCGCCAGCAGCTTGGTCTCTGGGACAGGAACCTACGAGCAGTACTTC. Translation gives CASSLVSGTGTYEQYF. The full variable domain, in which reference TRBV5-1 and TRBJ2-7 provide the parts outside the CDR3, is KAGVTQTPRYLIKTRGQQVTLSCSPISGHRSVSWYQQTPGQGLQFLFEYFSETQRNKGNFPGRFSGRQFSNSRSEMNVSTLELGDSALYLCASSLVSGTGTYEQYFGPGTRLTVT.

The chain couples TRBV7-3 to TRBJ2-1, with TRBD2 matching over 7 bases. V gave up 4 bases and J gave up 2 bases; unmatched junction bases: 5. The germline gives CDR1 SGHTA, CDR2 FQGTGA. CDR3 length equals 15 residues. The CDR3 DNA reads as TGTGCCAGCAGCTCGGGGGGTGTTCCCTACAATGAGCAGTTCTTC. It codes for CASSSGGVPYNEQFF.

CDR3 protein: CASSATAGGGELFF. CDR3 bases: TGTGCCAGCAGTGCCACAGCGGGCGGCGGGGAGCTGTTTTTT. The J gene is TRBJ2-2, the V gene TRBV6-1, with D perhaps TRBD2 (6 bases). V dropped 4 bases and J dropped 7 bases, with 13 bases sitting between them. Germline loops: CDR1 MNHNS, CDR2 SASEGT. The CDR3 has 14 amino acids.

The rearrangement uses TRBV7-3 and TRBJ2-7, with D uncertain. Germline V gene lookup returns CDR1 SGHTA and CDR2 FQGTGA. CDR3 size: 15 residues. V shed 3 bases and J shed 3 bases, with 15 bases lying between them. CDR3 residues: CASSFRPAPNYEQYF. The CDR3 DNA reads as TGTGCCAGCAGCTTCCGACCAGCGCCGAACTACGAGCAGTACTTC. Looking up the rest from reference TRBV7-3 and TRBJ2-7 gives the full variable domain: GAGVSQTPSNKVTEKGKYVELRCDPISGHTALYWYRQSLGQGPEFLIYFQGTGAADDSGLPNDRFFAVRPEGSVSTLKIQRTERGDSAVYLCASSFRPAPNYEQYFGPGTRLTVT.